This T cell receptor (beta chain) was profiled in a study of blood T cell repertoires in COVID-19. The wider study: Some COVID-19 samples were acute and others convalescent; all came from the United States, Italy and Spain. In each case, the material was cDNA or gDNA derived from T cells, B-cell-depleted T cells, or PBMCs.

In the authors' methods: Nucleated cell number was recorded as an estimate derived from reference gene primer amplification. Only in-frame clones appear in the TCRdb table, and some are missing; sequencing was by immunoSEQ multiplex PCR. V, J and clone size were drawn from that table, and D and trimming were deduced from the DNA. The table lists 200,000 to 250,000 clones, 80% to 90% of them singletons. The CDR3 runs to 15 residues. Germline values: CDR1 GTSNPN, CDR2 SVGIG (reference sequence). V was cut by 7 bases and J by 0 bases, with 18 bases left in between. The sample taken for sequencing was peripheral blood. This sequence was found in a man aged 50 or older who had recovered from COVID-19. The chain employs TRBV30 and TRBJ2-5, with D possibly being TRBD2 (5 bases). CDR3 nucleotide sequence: TGTGCCTTACGCGGTGGGAGACCGTACCAAGAGACCCAGTACTTC. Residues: CALRGGRPYQETQYF. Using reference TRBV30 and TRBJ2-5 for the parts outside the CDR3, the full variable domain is SQTIHQWPATLVQPVGSPLSLECTVEGTSNPNLYWYRQAAGRGLQLLFYSVGIGQISSEVPQNLSASRPQDRQFILSSKKLLLSDSGFYLCALRGGRPYQETQYFGPGTRLLVL.